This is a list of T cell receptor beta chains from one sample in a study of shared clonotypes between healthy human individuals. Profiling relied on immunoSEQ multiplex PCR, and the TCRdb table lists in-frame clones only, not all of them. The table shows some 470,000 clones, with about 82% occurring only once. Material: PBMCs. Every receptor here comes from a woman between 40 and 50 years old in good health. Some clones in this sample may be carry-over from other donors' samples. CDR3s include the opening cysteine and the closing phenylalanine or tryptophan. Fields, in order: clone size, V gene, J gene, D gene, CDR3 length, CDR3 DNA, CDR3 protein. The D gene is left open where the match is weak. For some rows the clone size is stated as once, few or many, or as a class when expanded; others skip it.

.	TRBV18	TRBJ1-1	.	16	TGTGCCAGCTCACCATTGGAACAGGGATTAAACACTGAAGCTTTCTTT	CASSPLEQGLNTEAFF
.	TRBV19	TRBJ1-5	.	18	TGTGCCAGTAGTATCAGGGGAATTATTGCGTATAGCAATCAGCCCCAGCATTTT	CASSIRGIIAYSNQPQHF
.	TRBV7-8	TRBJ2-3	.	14	TGTGCCAGCATCCCCGACCGAAGCACAGATACGCAGTATTTT	CASIPDRSTDTQYF
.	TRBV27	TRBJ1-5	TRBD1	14	TGTGCCAGCAGTGGACAGGGGGGGGGTCAGCCCCAGCATTTT	CASSGQGGGQPQHF
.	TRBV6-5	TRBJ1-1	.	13	TGTGCCAGCAGTCAAGGGGTCGCCACTGAAGCTTTCTTT	CASSQGVATEAFF
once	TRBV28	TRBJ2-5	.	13	TGTGCCAGCAGGTTCGGGGGTAGGGAGACCCAGTACTTC	CASRFGGRETQYF
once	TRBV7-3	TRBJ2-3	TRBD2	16	TGTGCCAGCAGTCGGGGGGAACGGGTAGACACAGATACGCAGTATTTT	CASSRGERVDTDTQYF
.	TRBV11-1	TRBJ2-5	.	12	TGTGCCAGCAGCCCATGGGGGGAGACCCAGTACTTC	CASSPWGETQYF
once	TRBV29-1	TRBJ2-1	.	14	TGCAGCGCAACCAAGGACCGTTACGACAATGAGCAGTTCTTC	CSATKDRYDNEQFF
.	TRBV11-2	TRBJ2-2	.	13	TGTGCCAGCAGCCCCAGGGGAGCCGGGGAGCTGTTTTTT	CASSPRGAGELFF
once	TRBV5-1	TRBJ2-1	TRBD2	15	TGCGCCAGCAGCTTGGGATCGGGAGGAGGTAATGAGCAGTTCTTC	CASSLGSGGGNEQFF
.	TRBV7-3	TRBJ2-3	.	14	TGTGCCAGCAGCTTTGGGGGAAGCGCAGATACGCAGTATTTT	CASSFGGSADTQYF
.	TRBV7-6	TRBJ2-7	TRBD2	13	TGTGCCAGCAGCTCAGCGGGAGGCTACGAGCAGTACTTC	CASSSAGGYEQYF
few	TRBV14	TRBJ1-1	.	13	TGTGCCAGCAGCCAAGATTTGGGGCGTGAAGCTTTCTTT	CASSQDLGREAFF
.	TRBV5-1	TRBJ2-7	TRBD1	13	TGCGCCAGCAGCACAGGGGGCGGATACGAGCAGTACTTC	CASSTGGGYEQYF
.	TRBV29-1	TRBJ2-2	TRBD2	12	TGCAGCGGGCGGGAGGGTGCCGGGGAGCTGTTTTTT	CSGREGAGELFF
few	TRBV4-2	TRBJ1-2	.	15	TGTGCCAGCAGCCAAGAGAGGTCAGGGAACTATGGCTACACCTTC	CASSQERSGNYGYTF
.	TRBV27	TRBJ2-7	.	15	TGTGCCAGCAGTTTCCCTCCCGACAGTTCCTACGAGCAGTACTTC	CASSFPPDSSYEQYF